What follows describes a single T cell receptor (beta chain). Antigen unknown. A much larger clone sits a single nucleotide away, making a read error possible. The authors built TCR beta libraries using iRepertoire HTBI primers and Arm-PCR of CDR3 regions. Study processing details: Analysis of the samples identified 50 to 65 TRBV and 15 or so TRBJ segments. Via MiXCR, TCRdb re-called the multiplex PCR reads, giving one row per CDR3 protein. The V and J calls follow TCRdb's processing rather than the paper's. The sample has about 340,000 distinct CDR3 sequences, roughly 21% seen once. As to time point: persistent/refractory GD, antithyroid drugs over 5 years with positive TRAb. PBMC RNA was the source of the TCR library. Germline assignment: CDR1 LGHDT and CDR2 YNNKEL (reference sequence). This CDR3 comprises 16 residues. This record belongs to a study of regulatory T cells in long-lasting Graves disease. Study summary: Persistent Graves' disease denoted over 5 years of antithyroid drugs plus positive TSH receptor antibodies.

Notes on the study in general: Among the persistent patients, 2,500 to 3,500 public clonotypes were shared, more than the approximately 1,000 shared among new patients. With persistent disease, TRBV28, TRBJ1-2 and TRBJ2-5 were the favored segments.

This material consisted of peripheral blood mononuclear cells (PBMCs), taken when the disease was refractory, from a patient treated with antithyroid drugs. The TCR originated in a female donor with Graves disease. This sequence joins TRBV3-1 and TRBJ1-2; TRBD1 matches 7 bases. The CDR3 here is CARSQDYGDRGYGYTF. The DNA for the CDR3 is TGTGCCCGCAGCCAAGATTACGGGGACAGAGGGTATGGCTACACCTTC.